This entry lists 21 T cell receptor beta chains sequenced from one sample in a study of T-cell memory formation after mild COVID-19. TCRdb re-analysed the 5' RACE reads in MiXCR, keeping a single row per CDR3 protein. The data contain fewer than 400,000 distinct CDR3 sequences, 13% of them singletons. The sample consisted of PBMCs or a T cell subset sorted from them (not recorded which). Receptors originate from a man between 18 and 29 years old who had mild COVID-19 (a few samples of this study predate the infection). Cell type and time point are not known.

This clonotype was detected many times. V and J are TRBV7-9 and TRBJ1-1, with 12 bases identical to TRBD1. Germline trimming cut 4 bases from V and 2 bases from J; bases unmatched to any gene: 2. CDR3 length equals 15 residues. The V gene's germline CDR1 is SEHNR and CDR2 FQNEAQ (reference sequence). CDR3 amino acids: CASSSGQGANTEAFF. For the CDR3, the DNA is TGTGCCAGCAGCTCGGGACAGGGGGCAAACACTGAAGCTTTCTTT.

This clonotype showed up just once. The CDR3 spells CASSQEGGLSSSYNEQFF. The CDR3 DNA sequence: TGTGCCAGCAGCCAGGAGGGGGGACTCTCGAGCTCCTACAATGAGCAGTTCTTC. This chain uses TRBV7-3 with TRBJ2-1; D may be TRBD1 or TRBD2 (6 bases each). The CDR3 is 18 residues long. CDR1 and CDR2 from the germline V gene are SGHTA and FQGTGA. Trimming shortened V by 5 bases and J by 0 bases, and 20 bases separated the two germline ends.

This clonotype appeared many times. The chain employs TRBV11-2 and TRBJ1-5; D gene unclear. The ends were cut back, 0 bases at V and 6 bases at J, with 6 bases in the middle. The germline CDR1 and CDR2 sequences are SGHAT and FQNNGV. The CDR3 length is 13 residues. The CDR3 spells CASSLDYSQPQHF. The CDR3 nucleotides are TGTGCCAGCAGCTTAGATTACAGTCAGCCCCAGCATTTT. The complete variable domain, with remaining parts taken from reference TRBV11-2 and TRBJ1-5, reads EAGVAQSPRYKIIEKRQSVAFWCNPISGHATLYWYQQILGQGPKLLIQFQNNGVVDDSQLPKDRFSAERLKGVDSTLKIQPAKLEDSAVYLCASSLDYSQPQHFGDGTRLSIL.

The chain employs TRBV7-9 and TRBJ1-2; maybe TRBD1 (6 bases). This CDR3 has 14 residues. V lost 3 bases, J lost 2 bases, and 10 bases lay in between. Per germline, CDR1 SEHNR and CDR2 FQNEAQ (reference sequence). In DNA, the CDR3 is TGTGCCAGCAGCTTCGCAGGGGCCAACTATGGCTACACCTTC. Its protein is CASSFAGANYGYTF.

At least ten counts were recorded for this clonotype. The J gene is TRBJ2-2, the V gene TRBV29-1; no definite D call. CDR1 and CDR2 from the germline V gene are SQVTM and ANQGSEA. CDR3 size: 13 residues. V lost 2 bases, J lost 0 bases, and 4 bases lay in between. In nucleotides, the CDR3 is TGCAGCGTTGAATCTCCGAACACCGGGGAGCTGTTTTTT. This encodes CSVESPNTGELFF.

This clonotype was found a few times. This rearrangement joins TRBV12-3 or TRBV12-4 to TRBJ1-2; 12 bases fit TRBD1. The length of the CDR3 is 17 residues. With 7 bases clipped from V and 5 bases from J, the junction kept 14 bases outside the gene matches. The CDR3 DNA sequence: TGTGCCAGCACCGGGGGGAGCCGGGACAGGGGGCAATATGGCTACACCTTC. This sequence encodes CASTGGSRDRGQYGYTF.

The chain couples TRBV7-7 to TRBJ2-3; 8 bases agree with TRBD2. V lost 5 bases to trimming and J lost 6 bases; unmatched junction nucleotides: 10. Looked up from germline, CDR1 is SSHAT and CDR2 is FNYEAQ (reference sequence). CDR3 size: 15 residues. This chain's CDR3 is CASSSGSGGWDTQYF. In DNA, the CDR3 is TGTGCCAGCAGCAGCGGGAGCGGGGGATGGGATACGCAGTATTTT.

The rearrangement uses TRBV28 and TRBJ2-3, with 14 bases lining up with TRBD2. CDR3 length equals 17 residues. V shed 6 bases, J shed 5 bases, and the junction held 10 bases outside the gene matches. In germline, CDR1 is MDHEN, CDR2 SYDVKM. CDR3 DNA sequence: TGTGCCAGCAGCTTCCCGACTAGCGGGGGGGCAGTAGATACGCAGTATTTT. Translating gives CASSFPTSGGAVDTQYF.

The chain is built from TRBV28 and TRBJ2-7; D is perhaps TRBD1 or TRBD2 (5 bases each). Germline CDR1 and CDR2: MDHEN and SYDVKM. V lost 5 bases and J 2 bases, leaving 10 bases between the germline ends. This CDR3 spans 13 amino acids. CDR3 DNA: TGTGCCAGCAGTCGCAGGGAGCCCTACGAGCAGTACGTC. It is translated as CASSRREPYEQYV.

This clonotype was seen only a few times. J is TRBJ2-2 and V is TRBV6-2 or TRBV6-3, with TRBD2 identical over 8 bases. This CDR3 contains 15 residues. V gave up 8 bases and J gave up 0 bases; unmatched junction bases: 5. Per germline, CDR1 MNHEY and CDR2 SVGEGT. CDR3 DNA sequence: TGTGCCAGCCAGAGCGGGGGTGCGAACACCGGGGAGCTGTTTTTT. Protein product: CASQSGGANTGELFF.

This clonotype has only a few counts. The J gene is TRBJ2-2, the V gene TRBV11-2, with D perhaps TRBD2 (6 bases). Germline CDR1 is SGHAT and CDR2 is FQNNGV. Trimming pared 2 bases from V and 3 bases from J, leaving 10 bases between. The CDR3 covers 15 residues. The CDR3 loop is CASSLRRDHTGELFF. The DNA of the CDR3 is TGTGCCAGCAGCTTAAGGCGGGACCACACCGGGGAGCTGTTTTTT. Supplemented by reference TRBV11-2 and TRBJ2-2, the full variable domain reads EAGVAQSPRYKIIEKRQSVAFWCNPISGHATLYWYQQILGQGPKLLIQFQNNGVVDDSQLPKDRFSAERLKGVDSTLKIQPAKLEDSAVYLCASSLRRDHTGELFFGEGSRLTVL.

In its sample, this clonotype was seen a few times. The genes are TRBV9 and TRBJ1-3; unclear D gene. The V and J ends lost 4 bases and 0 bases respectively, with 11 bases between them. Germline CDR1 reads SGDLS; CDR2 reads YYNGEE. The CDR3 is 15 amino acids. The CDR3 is CASSPLGYSGNTIYF. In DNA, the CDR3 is TGTGCCAGCAGCCCACTTGGGTACTCTGGAAACACCATATATTTT.

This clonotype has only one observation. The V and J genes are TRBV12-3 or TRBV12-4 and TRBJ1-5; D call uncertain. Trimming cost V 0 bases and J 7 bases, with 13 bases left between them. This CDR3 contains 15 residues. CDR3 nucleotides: TGTGCCAGCAGTTTAGCGCGAGGGTGCGAACAGCCCCAGCATTTT. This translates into CASSLARGCEQPQHF.

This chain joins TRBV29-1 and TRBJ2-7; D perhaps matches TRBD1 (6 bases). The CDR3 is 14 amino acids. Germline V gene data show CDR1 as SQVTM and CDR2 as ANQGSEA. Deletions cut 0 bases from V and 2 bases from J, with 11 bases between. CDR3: CSVEDYQGTYEQYF. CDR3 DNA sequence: TGCAGCGTTGAAGATTATCAGGGGACCTACGAGCAGTACTTC.

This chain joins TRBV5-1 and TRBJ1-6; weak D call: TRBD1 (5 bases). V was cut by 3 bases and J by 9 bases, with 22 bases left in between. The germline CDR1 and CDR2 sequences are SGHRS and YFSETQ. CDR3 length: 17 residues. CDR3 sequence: CASSSRGPATFSSPLHF. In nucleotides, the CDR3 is TGCGCCAGCAGCTCGAGGGGCCCGGCCACTTTTAGTTCACCCCTCCACTTT.

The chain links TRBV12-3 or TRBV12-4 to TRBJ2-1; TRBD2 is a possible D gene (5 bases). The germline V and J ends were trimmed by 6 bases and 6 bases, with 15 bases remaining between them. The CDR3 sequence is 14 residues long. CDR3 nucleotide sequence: TGTGCCAGCAGAGGCCCTGAGAGCGGCAATGAGCAGTTCTTC. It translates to CASRGPESGNEQFF.

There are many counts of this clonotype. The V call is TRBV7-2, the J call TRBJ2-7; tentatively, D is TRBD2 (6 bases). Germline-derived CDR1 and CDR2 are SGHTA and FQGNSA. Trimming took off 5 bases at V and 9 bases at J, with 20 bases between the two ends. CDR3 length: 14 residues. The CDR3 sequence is CASSRSGGSVAQYF. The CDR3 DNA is TGTGCCAGCAGCCGCTCCGGGGGTAGTGTCGCGCAGTACTTC. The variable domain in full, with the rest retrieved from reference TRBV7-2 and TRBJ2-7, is GAGVSQSPSNKVTEKGKDVELRCDPISGHTALYWYRQSLGQGLEFLIYFQGNSAPDKSGLPSDRFSAERTGGSVSTLTIQRTQQEDSAVYLCASSRSGGSVAQYFGPGTRLTVT.

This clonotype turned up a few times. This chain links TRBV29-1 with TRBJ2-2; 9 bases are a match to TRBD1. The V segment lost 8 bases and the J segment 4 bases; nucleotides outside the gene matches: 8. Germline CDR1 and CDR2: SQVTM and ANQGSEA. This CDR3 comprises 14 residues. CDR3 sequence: CSTTGTGRTGELFF. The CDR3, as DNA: TGCAGCACCACGGGGACAGGGCGCACCGGGGAGCTGTTTTTT.

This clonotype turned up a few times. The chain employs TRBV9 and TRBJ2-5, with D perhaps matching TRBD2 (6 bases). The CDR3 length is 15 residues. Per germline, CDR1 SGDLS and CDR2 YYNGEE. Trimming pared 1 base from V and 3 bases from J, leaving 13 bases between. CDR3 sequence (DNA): TGTGCCAGCAGCGTAACCGGGGGTTCCGAAGAGACCCAGTACTTC. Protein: CASSVTGGSEETQYF. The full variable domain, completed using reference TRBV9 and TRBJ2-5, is DSGVTQTPKHLITATGQRVTLRCSPRSGDLSVYWYQQSLDQGLQFLIQYYNGEERAKGNILERFSAQQFPDLHSELNLSSLELGDSALYFCASSVTGGSEETQYFGPGTRLLVL.

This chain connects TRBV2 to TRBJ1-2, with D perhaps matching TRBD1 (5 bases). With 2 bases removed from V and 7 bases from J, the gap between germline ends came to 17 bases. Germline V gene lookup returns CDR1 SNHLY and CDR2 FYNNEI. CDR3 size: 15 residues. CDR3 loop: CASSEYPAPGSGYTF. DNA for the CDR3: TGTGCCAGCAGTGAATATCCAGCTCCAGGGAGTGGCTACACCTTC.

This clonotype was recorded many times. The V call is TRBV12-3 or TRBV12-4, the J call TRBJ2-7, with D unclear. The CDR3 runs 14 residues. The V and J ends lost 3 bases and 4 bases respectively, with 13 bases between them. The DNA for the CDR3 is TGTGCCAGCAGTTTGAACGGTCAGGCTTACGAGCAGTACTTC. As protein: CASSLNGQAYEQYF.